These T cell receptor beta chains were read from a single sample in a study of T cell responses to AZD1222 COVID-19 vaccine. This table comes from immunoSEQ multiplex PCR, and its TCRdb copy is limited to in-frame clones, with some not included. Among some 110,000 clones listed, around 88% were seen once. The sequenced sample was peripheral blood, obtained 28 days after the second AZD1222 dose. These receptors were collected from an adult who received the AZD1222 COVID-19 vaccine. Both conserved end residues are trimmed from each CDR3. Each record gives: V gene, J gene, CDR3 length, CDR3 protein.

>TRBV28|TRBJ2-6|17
ASSRKLGTGEGGANVLT
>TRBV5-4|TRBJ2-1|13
ASSLTLGGGHEQF
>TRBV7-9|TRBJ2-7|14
ASSLSRNGRPYEQY
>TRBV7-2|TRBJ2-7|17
ASSLKSGRGLFFSYEQY
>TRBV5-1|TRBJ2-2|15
ASSLRSSGVYTGELF
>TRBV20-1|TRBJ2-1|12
SASSGGAYNEQF
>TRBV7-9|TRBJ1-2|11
ASSTGDFYGYT
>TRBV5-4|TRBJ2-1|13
ASSLLSQLEKEQF
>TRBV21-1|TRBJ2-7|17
ASSTNAGLAGGRAYEQY
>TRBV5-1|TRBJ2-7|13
ASSLGTGTAYEQY
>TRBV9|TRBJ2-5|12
ASGKFGGPGTQY
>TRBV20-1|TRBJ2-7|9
SANDWGEQY
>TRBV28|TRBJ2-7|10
ASSAGGYEQY
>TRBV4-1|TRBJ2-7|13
ASSHGDRDANEQY
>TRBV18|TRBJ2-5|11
ASSPPVRETQY
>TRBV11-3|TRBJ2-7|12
ASSLGSPPYEQY
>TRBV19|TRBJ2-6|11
ASRVSGANVLT
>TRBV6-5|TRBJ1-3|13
ASSYSARSGNTIY
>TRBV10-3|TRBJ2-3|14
AISGQTGVGTDTQY
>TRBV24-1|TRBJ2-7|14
ATSDPTGDSSYEQY
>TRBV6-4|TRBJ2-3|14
ASSELAGAGMDTQY
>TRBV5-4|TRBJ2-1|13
ASSAGTSGRREQF
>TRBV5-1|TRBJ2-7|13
ASSLRPSGTYEQY
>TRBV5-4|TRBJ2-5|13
ASSLVLAGGETQY
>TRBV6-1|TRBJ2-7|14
ASSERWAGSVHEQY
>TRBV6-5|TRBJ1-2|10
ASRTGYYGYT
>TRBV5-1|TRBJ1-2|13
ASSLDSLTNYGYT
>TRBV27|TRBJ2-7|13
ASSSPRTAAYEQY
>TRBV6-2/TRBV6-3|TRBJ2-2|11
ASSYPPTGELF
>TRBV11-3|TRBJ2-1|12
ASKVNQDHNEQF
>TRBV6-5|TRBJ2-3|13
ASSRRDPGTDTQY
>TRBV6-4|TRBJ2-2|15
ASSDSALAGETGELF
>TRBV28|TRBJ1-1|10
ASSLLTTEAF
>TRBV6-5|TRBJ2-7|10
ASSQDSYEQY
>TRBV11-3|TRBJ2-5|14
ASSWSGRGNQETQY
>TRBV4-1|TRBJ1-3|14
ASSQDSTSPGNTIY
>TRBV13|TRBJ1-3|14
ASSLATGSSGNTIY
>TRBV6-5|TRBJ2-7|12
ASSSTPIAHEQY
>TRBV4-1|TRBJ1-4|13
ASSLRLGGDEKLF
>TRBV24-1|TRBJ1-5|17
ATSEPQGWAHSRNQPQH
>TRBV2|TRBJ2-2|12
ASSVEMNTGELF
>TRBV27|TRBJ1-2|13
ASSRIGNTNYGYT
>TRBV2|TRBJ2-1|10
ASSDSGRDGF
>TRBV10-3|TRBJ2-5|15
AIRPGDSPMGQETQY
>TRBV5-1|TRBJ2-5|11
ASSSGGAETQY
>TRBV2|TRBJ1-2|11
ASKDRNVYGYT
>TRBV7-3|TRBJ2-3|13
ASSLTGGGTDTQY
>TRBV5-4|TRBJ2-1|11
ASRQDSHNEQF
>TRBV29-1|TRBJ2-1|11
SVELAVYNEQF
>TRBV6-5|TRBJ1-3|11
ASSYSSGNTIY
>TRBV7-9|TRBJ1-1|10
ASSPGTGEAF
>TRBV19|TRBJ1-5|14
ASSIRGRGPNQPQH
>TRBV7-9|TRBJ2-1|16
ASSLAREGGAGDYEQF
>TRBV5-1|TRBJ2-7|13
ASSLTGRETYEQY
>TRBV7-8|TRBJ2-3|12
ASSSVRGIDTQY
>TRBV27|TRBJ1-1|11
ASSEQVWTEAF
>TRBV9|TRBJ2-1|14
ASSPRPRDFYNEQF
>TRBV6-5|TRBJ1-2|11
ASRSTGAHGYT
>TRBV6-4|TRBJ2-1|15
ASSDPSWGLAGNEQF